This is a list of T cell receptor beta chains from one sample in a study of T cells in Graves' hyperthyroidism and ophthalmopathy. TCRdb analysed the multiplex PCR reads with MiXCR anew, one entry per CDR3 protein. The table has about 660,000 distinct CDR3 sequences, about 45% seen once; the top ten hold under 8%. The sample taken for sequencing was peripheral blood or thyroid tissue (not recorded which). These receptors came from an adult man with Graves' disease, either hyperthyroidism or ophthalmopathy (not recorded which). CDR3s include the opening cysteine and the closing phenylalanine or tryptophan. A D gene is named only where the DNA matches it firmly. A clone size is listed for some rows: how often the clone was seen (once, few, many), or a class if it is expanded.

abundance	j_gene	v_gene	d_gene	CDR3aa	CDR3nt
many	TRBJ2-6	TRBV10-1	NA	CASAARTPSGANVLTF	TGCGCCAGCGCAGCACGGACACCATCTGGGGCCAACGTCCTGACTTTC
NA	TRBJ1-2	TRBV7-9	TRBD1	CASSIGLGQATYGYTF	TGTGCCAGCAGTATAGGATTGGGACAGGCGACCTATGGCTACACCTTC
NA	TRBJ2-7	TRBV5-1	TRBD1	CASRKDRARDEQYF	TGCGCCAGCAGAAAGGACAGGGCTCGGGACGAGCAGTACTTC
many	TRBJ1-2	TRBV7-8	TRBD1	CASSPPGTAELGTF	TGTGCCAGCAGCCCACCCGGGACAGCGGAGCTCGGCACCTTC
NA	TRBJ2-5	TRBV12-3/TRBV12-4	NA	CASSADGRAETQYF	TGTGCCAGCTCAGCGGACGGCCGCGCAGAGACCCAGTACTTC
few	TRBJ2-7	TRBV6-5	NA	CASSRPANYEQYF	TGTGCCAGCAGTCGGCCCGCTAACTACGAGCAGTACTTC
NA	TRBJ1-5	TRBV10-3	NA	CAISYGRDQPQHF	TGTGCCATCAGTTACGGACGGGATCAGCCCCAGCATTTT
NA	TRBJ2-7	TRBV7-9	TRBD2	CASSPSSGSLYEQYF	TGTGCCAGCAGCCCTTCTAGCGGGAGTCTGTACGAGCAGTACTTC
few	TRBJ1-1	TRBV5-1	TRBD1	CASSTGTGIYTEAFF	TGCGCCAGCAGCACCGGGACAGGGATTTACACTGAAGCTTTCTTT
few	TRBJ1-3	TRBV20-1	NA	CSASMAGTGNTIYF	TGCAGTGCTAGTATGGCAGGGACTGGAAACACCATATATTTT
NA	TRBJ1-2	TRBV25-1	TRBD1	CASDGPGQGNGYTF	TGTGCCAGTGATGGTCCGGGACAGGGAAATGGCTACACCTTC
NA	TRBJ1-1	TRBV4-3	NA	CASSQDQGPNTEAFF	TGCGCCAGCAGCCAAGATCAGGGCCCTAACACTGAAGCTTTCTTT
NA	TRBJ1-2	TRBV7-6	TRBD1	CASSQGANYGYTF	TGTGCCAGCAGTCAGGGGGCCAACTATGGCTACACCTTC
NA	TRBJ2-5	TRBV7-9	NA	CASSFDRTQETQYF	TGTGCCAGCAGCTTTGACAGGACCCAAGAGACCCAGTACTTC
NA	TRBJ1-5	TRBV16	NA	CASSQSKGYSNQPQHF	TGTGCCAGCAGCCAGAGTAAGGGGTATAGCAATCAGCCCCAGCATTTT
few	TRBJ1-4	TRBV5-1	NA	CASSSGHGADEKLFF	TGCGCCAGCAGCTCGGGCCATGGGGCAGATGAAAAACTGTTTTTT
NA	TRBJ2-7	TRBV7-8	TRBD2	CASSLVAGGFNGQYF	TGTGCCAGCAGCTTAGTAGCGGGAGGGTTCAACGGGCAGTACTTC
NA	TRBJ2-5	TRBV7-2	TRBD2	CASSLRHSGGNQETQYF	TGTGCCAGCAGCTTAAGACATAGCGGGGGTAACCAAGAGACCCAGTACTTC
NA	TRBJ1-6	TRBV10-3	NA	CAISAGGLHF	TGTGCCATCAGCGCGGGGGGACTCCACTTT
NA	TRBJ2-7	TRBV20-1	NA	CSARRGGQVSYEQYF	TGCAGTGCTAGACGGGGAGGCCAGGTCTCCTACGAGCAGTACTTC
many	TRBJ1-2	TRBV29-1	NA	CSVEYSGYGYTF	TGCAGCGTTGAGTACAGTGGCTATGGCTACACCTTC
NA	TRBJ1-6	TRBV7-9	NA	CASSLGAGEGNSPLHF	TGTGCCAGCAGCTTAGGAGCAGGGGAAGGTAATTCACCCCTCCACTTT
many	TRBJ2-7	TRBV7-2	NA	CASSLSGGEQYF	TGTGCCAGCAGCTTAAGTGGTGGGGAGCAGTACTTC
many	TRBJ2-2	TRBV24-1	NA	CATSESGRSNTGELFF	TGTGCCACCAGTGAGAGCGGCAGGTCGAACACCGGGGAGCTGTTTTTT
NA	TRBJ2-7	TRBV5-5	NA	CASSIGEWYEQYF	TGTGCCAGCAGCATAGGGGAGTGGTACGAGCAGTACTTC
once	TRBJ1-2	TRBV12-3/TRBV12-4	NA	CASSRSGGFYGYTF	TGTGCCAGCAGTCGCAGTGGGGGTTTCTATGGCTACACCTTC
few	TRBJ1-2	TRBV7-2	TRBD1	CASSRRDRERGYTF	TGTGCCAGCAGCCGTAGGGACAGGGAAAGGGGCTACACCTTC
once	TRBJ2-5	TRBV25-1	TRBD1	CASSAPGTGGEETQYF	TGTGCCAGCAGTGCACCCGGGACAGGGGGCGAGGAGACCCAGTACTTC
NA	TRBJ2-7	TRBV2	TRBD2	CASSSSLASGGEPYEQYF	TGTGCCAGCAGTTCCTCCCTGGCTAGCGGGGGCGAACCCTACGAGCAGTACTTC
few	TRBJ1-5	TRBV5-1	NA	CASSLGGQNGEPQHF	TGCGCCAGCAGCTTGGGTGGCCAGAACGGGGAGCCCCAGCATTTT
NA	TRBJ1-6	TRBV7-9	NA	CASSQEGGRRNSPLHF	TGCGCCAGCAGCCAAGAGGGGGGGAGGCGTAATTCACCCCTCCACTTT
few	TRBJ1-3	TRBV12-3/TRBV12-4	NA	CASSLPGRGSGNTIYF	TGTGCCAGCAGCCTCCCTGGAAGGGGCTCTGGAAACACCATATATTTT
few	TRBJ1-5	TRBV20-1	NA	CSARDPQGTWRPQHF	TGCAGTGCTAGAGATCCCCAGGGCACTTGGCGGCCCCAGCATTTT
many	TRBJ1-6	TRBV2	NA	CASIRTENSPLHF	TGTGCCAGCATACGGACAGAAAATTCACCCCTCCACTTT
few	TRBJ2-5	TRBV7-9	NA	CASSPHLAIQETQYF	TGTGCCAGCAGCCCCCACCTAGCGATCCAAGAGACCCAGTACTTC
NA	TRBJ1-1	TRBV5-1	TRBD1	CASSPATGGRTEAFF	TGCGCCAGCAGCCCTGCGACAGGGGGCCGCACTGAAGCTTTCTTT
NA	TRBJ1-4	TRBV20-1	NA	CSAMSGPGGKLFF	TGCAGTGCTATGTCGGGGCCGGGGGGGAAACTGTTTTTT
few	TRBJ1-2	TRBV12-3/TRBV12-4	TRBD1	CASSPGQGIPYTF	TGTGCCAGCAGCCCCGGACAGGGAATCCCCTACACCTTC